The rows below give T cell receptor beta chains drawn from one sample of a study of cytomegalovirus exposure and HLA in healthy donors. Repertoires were generated with immunoSEQ multiplex PCR, while TCRdb's copy carries only in-frame clones and drops some. The sample has approximately 170,000 clones, approximately 80% seen once. The sample was PBMCs. Every receptor here comes from a woman aged 40 to 50 in good health and CMV-seropositive. CDR3s include the opening cysteine and the closing phenylalanine or tryptophan. The order of the fields is V gene, D gene, J gene, CDR3 protein, CDR3 DNA. The D gene is left open where the match is weak.

TRBV15	-	TRBJ2-7	CATSRGGDSYEQYF	TGTGCCACCAGCAGAGGGGGGGACTCCTACGAGCAGTACTTC
TRBV28	TRBD2	TRBJ2-1	CASSDLTSGGPRPQFF	TGTGCCAGCAGCGATCTGACTAGCGGGGGCCCCCGACCGCAGTTCTTC
TRBV30	TRBD1	TRBJ2-7	CAWSVTGGFYEQYF	TGTGCCTGGAGTGTAACAGGGGGCTTTTACGAGCAGTACTTC
TRBV27	-	TRBJ1-1	CASSFWAGAEAFF	TGTGCCAGCAGTTTTTGGGCGGGCGCTGAAGCTTTCTTT
TRBV5-1	-	TRBJ2-2	CASSITNTGELFF	TGCGCCAGCAGCATAACGAACACCGGGGAGCTGTTTTTT
TRBV6-6	TRBD2	TRBJ2-7	CASGGVGFSYEQYF	TGTGCCTCGGGAGGCGTGGGTTTTTCCTACGAGCAGTACTTC
TRBV11-2	-	TRBJ2-3	CASSQTSLDTQYF	TGTGCCAGCAGCCAGACTAGTTTAGATACGCAGTATTTT
TRBV5-1	-	TRBJ1-1	CASSRDSPNTEAFF	TGCGCCAGCAGCCGAGACAGTCCCAACACTGAAGCTTTCTTT
TRBV6-1	-	TRBJ1-2	CASTELGNYGYTF	TGTGCCAGCACTGAATTGGGCAACTATGGCTACACCTTC
TRBV30	TRBD1	TRBJ1-4	CAWSPRTGGNEKLFF	TGTGCCTGGAGCCCCCGGACAGGCGGTAATGAAAAACTGTTTTTT
TRBV6-6	-	TRBJ1-1	CASRNGGGNTEAFF	TGTGCCAGCAGGAACGGCGGAGGGAACACTGAAGCTTTCTTT